Below are 2 T cell receptor beta chains sequenced from a single sample in a study of human T cells and chemical hapten exposure. Time point of the sample: patch test 1, 2 weeks after DPC sensitization. As for treatment: therapeutic diphenylcyclopropenone sensitization with weekly scalp DPC. TCRdb reanalysed the RACE reads using MiXCR and keeps one entry per CDR3 protein. The table has 150,000 to 200,000 distinct CDR3 sequences, roughly 15% seen once. The source material was whole blood, sampled in connection with sensitization to the hapten diphenylcyclopropenone (DPC). Every receptor here comes from a woman in her 30s with alopecia areata. Some clones in this sample may be carry-over from other donors' samples.

The sample holds many counts of this clonotype. This chain links TRBV6-5 with TRBJ2-1; 13 nucleotides line up with TRBD2. The ends lost 6 bases at V and 9 bases at J; junction bases unmatched: 5. Per germline, CDR1 MNHEY and CDR2 SVGAGI. The CDR3 length is 14 residues. CDR3 nucleotide sequence: TGTGCCAGCAGCACTAGCGGGGGGGCCGCTGAGCAGTTCTTC. Translation gives CASSTSGGAAEQFF.

The rearrangement joins TRBV7-2 to TRBJ2-3; a possible D gene is TRBD1 (5 bases). CDR1 is SGHTA, CDR2 FQGNSA, per germline. With 0 bases removed from V and 0 bases from J, the gap between germline ends came to 28 bases. The CDR3 totals 22 residues. CDR3 nucleotides: TGTGCCAGCAGCTTAGCAGCCCCCTGGGGCACCCCCGGCGGCCCAAGCACAGATACGCAGTATTTT. Translation gives CASSLAAPWGTPGGPSTDTQYF.